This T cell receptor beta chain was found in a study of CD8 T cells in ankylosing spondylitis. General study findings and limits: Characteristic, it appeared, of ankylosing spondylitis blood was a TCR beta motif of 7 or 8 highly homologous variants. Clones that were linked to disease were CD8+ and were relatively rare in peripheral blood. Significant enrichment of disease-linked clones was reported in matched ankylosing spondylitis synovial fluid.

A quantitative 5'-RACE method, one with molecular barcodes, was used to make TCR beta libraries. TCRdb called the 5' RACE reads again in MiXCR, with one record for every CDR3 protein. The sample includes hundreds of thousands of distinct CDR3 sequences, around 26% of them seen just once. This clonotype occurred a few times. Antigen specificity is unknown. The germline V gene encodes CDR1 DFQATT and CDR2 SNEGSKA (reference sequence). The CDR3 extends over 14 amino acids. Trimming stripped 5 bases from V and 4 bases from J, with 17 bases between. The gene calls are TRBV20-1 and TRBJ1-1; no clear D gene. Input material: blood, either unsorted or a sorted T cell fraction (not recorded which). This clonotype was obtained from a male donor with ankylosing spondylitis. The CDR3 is CSAVEGYLGTEAFF. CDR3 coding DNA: TGCAGTGCTGTCGAGGGTTACCTGGGCACTGAAGCTTTCTTT.